A selection of T cell receptor beta chains follows, all from one sample in a study of blood T cell repertoires in COVID-19. TCRdb keeps only in-frame clones here, not all; method: immunoSEQ multiplex PCR. This sample carries roughly 200,000 clones, 75% to 85% of them seen once, and the ten largest clones take nearly 9.5%. The sequenced sample was PBMCs or T cells enriched from blood (not recorded which). The receptors come from a man between 40 and 49 years old who had recovered from COVID-19. Both conserved end residues are part of each CDR3. D genes are given only for firm matches. Rows give clone size only sometimes, using once, few, many, or a class for an expanded clone.

d_call	v_call	j_call	clone_size	cdr3_nt	cdr3_aa
-	TRBV6-2/TRBV6-3	TRBJ2-1	-	TGTGCCAGCAGTTACCGCAACAAGAATGAGCAGTTCTTC	CASSYRNKNEQFF
-	TRBV5-6	TRBJ2-7	once	TGTGCCAGCACCGGGAGAGAACCAGTCTCCTACGAGCAGTACTTC	CASTGREPVSYEQYF
-	TRBV6-2/TRBV6-3	TRBJ1-5	few	TGTGCCAGCAGTTACGGAGGGACTCCGGGCAATCAGCCCCAGCATTTT	CASSYGGTPGNQPQHF
-	TRBV6-5	TRBJ1-1	-	TGTGCCAGCGTTGGACACATGAACACTGAAGCTTTCTTT	CASVGHMNTEAFF
-	TRBV27	TRBJ1-1	-	TGTGCCAGCAGCAATCTCCGGGGGGCGGCTGAAGCTTTCTTT	CASSNLRGAAEAFF
-	TRBV19	TRBJ1-1	-	TGTGCCAGTAGTATAGCGGGCACTGAAGCTTTCTTT	CASSIAGTEAFF
-	TRBV2	TRBJ1-5	-	TGTGCCAGCAGGGCCGAACAGGTGAATCAGCCCCAGCATTTT	CASRAEQVNQPQHF
TRBD2	TRBV2	TRBJ2-1	-	TGTGCCAGCACCGGGACTAGCGGGGCCAGCTCCTACAATGAGCAGTTCTTC	CASTGTSGASSYNEQFF
TRBD2	TRBV7-3	TRBJ2-1	-	TGTGCCAGCAGCCGCGGGAGTTCCTCCTACAATGAGCAGTTCTTC	CASSRGSSSYNEQFF
TRBD2	TRBV10-2	TRBJ2-4	-	TGCGCCAGCACACCTCAGCGGGAGTTGAAAAACATTCAGTACTTC	CASTPQRELKNIQYF
TRBD1	TRBV6-5	TRBJ2-1	once	TGTGCCAGCAGTCGGACAGGGGGGACCGACAATGAGCAGTTCTTC	CASSRTGGTDNEQFF
-	TRBV10-3	TRBJ2-1	-	TGTGCCATCAGTGGGACTGGGAATGAGCAGTTCTTC	CAISGTGNEQFF
-	TRBV9	TRBJ1-1	few	TGTGCCAGCAGCGGTAGAGTTCACTCGAGCGAGGCTTTCTTT	CASSGRVHSSEAFF
TRBD1	TRBV30	TRBJ1-6	-	TGTGCCTGGAGTGGGGGGACAGGGGTGTCACCCCTCCACTTT	CAWSGGTGVSPLHF
-	TRBV3-1/TRBV3-2	TRBJ2-1	-	TGTGCCAGCAGCCCAGGATATTTCGTAGTCAATGAGCAGTTCTTC	CASSPGYFVVNEQFF
TRBD1	TRBV30	TRBJ1-2	-	TGTGCCTGGAGTCGTCTTTACAGGGGCGGAAAGATTTCTAACTATGGCTACACCTTC	CAWSRLYRGGKISNYGYTF
-	TRBV10-1	TRBJ2-3	-	TGCGCCAGCAGTGAGAACGCTATTTATACGCAGTATTTT	CASSENAIYTQYF
-	TRBV18	TRBJ1-1	-	TGTGCCAGCTCACCCAAGGGAGATTCTGAAGCTTTCTTT	CASSPKGDSEAFF
TRBD1	TRBV4-1	TRBJ1-5	-	TGCGCCAGCAGCCAAGTATCTCCAGGGGGGATAAGCAATCAGCCCCAGCATTTT	CASSQVSPGGISNQPQHF
TRBD1	TRBV7-9	TRBJ2-7	-	TGTGCCAGCAGCCCCCAGGGGACAGGGGTTTACGAGCAGTACTTC	CASSPQGTGVYEQYF
TRBD1	TRBV5-4	TRBJ1-2	-	TGTGCCAGCAGCTCACAGGGGACTCCCTATGGCTACACCTTC	CASSSQGTPYGYTF
-	TRBV7-9	TRBJ1-1	-	TGTGCCAGCAGCTTAGGAGGGGGACCAGCTTTCTTT	CASSLGGGPAFF
TRBD2	TRBV7-9	TRBJ2-2	-	TGTGCCAGCAGCCCCCGCCGGGAGGGCCGGCCCGGGGAGCTGTTTTTT	CASSPRREGRPGELFF
TRBD2	TRBV27	TRBJ2-1	-	TGTGCCAGCAAATTGGAACTAGCGGGGGGCCCCTACAATGAGCAGTTCTTC	CASKLELAGGPYNEQFF
TRBD1	TRBV19	TRBJ1-5	-	TGTGCCAGTTCTTTCCAGGGACAGGGGAGGAATCAGCCCCAGCATTTT	CASSFQGQGRNQPQHF
-	TRBV12-3/TRBV12-4	TRBJ1-5	-	TGTGCCAGCAGTTTAGTGTATAGTCAGCCCCAGCATTTT	CASSLVYSQPQHF
-	TRBV18	TRBJ1-1	-	TGTGCCAGCTCACCACCCCAGGAACGAAGGGCTTTCTTT	CASSPPQERRAFF
TRBD2	TRBV6-6	TRBJ2-2	-	TGTGCCAGCAGTTGGAGCGGGGGGGACACCGGGGAGCTGTTTTTT	CASSWSGGDTGELFF
TRBD2	TRBV5-1	TRBJ2-3	-	TGCGCCAGCAGCCCCGGGACTAGCGGGGATTTAGATACGCAGTATTTT	CASSPGTSGDLDTQYF
-	TRBV19	TRBJ1-5	-	TGTGCCAGTAGTATGGAGGGGTTGGGCAATCAGCCCCAGCATTTT	CASSMEGLGNQPQHF
-	TRBV25-1	TRBJ1-6	-	TGTGCCAGCAGTGCAGGGCAGGAGTCACCCCTCCACTTT	CASSAGQESPLHF
-	TRBV9	TRBJ1-1	-	TGTGCCAGCAGCGTAGACCCGGACAGAGCTGAAGCTTTCTTT	CASSVDPDRAEAFF
-	TRBV7-8	TRBJ1-5	once	TGTGCCAGCAGCTTAGAGCAGGGGCTCAACCATCAGCCCCAGCATTTT	CASSLEQGLNHQPQHF
TRBD1	TRBV5-4	TRBJ1-3	-	TGTGCCAGCAGGATAACAGGGGCGGCTGGAAACACCATATATTTT	CASRITGAAGNTIYF
-	TRBV18	TRBJ2-2	-	TGTGCCAGCTCACCGATAACTAGGGCCGGGGAGCTGTTTTTT	CASSPITRAGELFF
TRBD1	TRBV6-6	TRBJ1-1	-	TGTGCCAGCAGTTACACAGGGGAAACTGAAGCTTTCTTT	CASSYTGETEAFF
TRBD1	TRBV19	TRBJ2-3	-	TGTGCCAGCAGCCCCTGGACAGGGGACACAGATACGCAGTATTTT	CASSPWTGDTDTQYF
-	TRBV18	TRBJ2-5	-	TGTGCCAGCTCACCACCGCGGCTCCAACAAGAGACCCAGTACTTC	CASSPPRLQQETQYF
-	TRBV3-1/TRBV3-2	TRBJ1-2	-	TGTGCCAGCAGCCAAGGGGGGTTTGGGGGCGACTATGGCTACACCTTC	CASSQGGFGGDYGYTF
TRBD1	TRBV2	TRBJ1-2	-	TGTGCCAGCAGTGAAAACTCCCCGACAGGGAACTATGGCTACACCTTC	CASSENSPTGNYGYTF
TRBD1	TRBV27	TRBJ2-3	few	TGTGCCAGCAGTTTAATGGGAAGCTCCGGGACAGGGAGATGGGATACGCAGTATTTT	CASSLMGSSGTGRWDTQYF
-	TRBV6-5	TRBJ1-2	-	TGTGCCAGCAGTTACTCAGGGAGCTATGGCTACACCTTC	CASSYSGSYGYTF
-	TRBV6-2/TRBV6-3	TRBJ2-1	-	TGTGCCAGCAGTTATAGAGGGCATGAGCAGTTCTTC	CASSYRGHEQFF
-	TRBV13	TRBJ1-1	-	TGTGCCAGCAGCTCCGGGGCAGGGGACACTGAAGCTTTCTTT	CASSSGAGDTEAFF
TRBD2	TRBV5-1	TRBJ2-1	-	TGCGCCAGCAGCTTAAGTCCCGCTAGCGGGATAGAGCAGTTCTTC	CASSLSPASGIEQFF
-	TRBV24-1	TRBJ1-5	-	TGTGCCACCAGTGATTCCCGACAGGCTAGCAATCAGCCCCAGCATTTT	CATSDSRQASNQPQHF
TRBD1	TRBV5-1	TRBJ1-5	once	TGCGCCAGCAGCACAACAGGGGGCCGGGGTCAGCCCCAGCATTTT	CASSTTGGRGQPQHF
TRBD1	TRBV5-1	TRBJ1-1	-	TGCGCCAGCAGCTTGGTCAGGGGGGTGTTGAACACTGAAGCTTTCTTT	CASSLVRGVLNTEAFF
TRBD1	TRBV5-1	TRBJ2-7	once	TGCGCCAGCAGCCGGGACAGGGCTTCCTACGAGCAGTACTTC	CASSRDRASYEQYF
-	TRBV2	TRBJ1-2	-	TGTGCCAGCAGTCCAGGAATCAAGTATGGCTACACCTTC	CASSPGIKYGYTF